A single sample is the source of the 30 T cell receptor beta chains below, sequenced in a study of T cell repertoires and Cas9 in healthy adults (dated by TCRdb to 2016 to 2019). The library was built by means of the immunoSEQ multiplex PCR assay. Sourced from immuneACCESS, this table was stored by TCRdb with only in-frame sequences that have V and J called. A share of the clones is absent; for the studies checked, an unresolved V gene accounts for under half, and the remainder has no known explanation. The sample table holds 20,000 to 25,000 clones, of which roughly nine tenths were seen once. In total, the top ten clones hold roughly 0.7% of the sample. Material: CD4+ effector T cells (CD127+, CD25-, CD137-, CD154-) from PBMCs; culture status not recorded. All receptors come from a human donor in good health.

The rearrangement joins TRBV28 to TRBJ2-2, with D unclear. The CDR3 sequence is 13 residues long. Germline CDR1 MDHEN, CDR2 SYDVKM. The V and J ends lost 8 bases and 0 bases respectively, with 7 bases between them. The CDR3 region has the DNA TGTGCCAGCCAGCACTCGAACACCGGGGAGCTGTTTTTT. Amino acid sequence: CASQHSNTGELFF.

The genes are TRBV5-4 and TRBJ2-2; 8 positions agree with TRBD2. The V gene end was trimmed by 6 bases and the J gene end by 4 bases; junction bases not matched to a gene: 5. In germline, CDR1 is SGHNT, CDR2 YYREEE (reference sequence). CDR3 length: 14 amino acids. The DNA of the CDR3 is TGTGCCAGCACCCGCGGGGGGACCACCGGGGAGCTGTTTTTT. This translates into CASTRGGTTGELFF.

The CDR3: CASSLYTEAFF. The CDR3 coding sequence is TGTGCCAGCAGCTTATACACTGAAGCTTTCTTT. The chain joins TRBV11-2 to TRBJ1-1; D is uncertain. The CDR3 is made up of 11 amino acids. V lost 2 bases and J lost 3, with 1 base in between. The V gene's germline CDR1 is SGHAT and CDR2 FQNNGV.

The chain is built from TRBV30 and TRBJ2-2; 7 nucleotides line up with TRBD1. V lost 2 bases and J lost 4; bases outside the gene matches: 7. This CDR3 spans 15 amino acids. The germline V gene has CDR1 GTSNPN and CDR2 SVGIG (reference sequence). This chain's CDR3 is CAWSKGTGVTGELFF. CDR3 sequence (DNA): TGTGCCTGGAGTAAGGGTACAGGGGTCACCGGGGAGCTGTTTTTT.

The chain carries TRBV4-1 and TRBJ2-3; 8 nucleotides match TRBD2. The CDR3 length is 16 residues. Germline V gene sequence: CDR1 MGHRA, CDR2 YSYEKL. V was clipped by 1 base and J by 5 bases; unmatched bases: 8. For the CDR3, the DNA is TGCGCCAGCAGCCAAGTAGGGAGCGGGGGAAAAGATACGCAGTATTTT. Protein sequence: CASSQVGSGGKDTQYF.

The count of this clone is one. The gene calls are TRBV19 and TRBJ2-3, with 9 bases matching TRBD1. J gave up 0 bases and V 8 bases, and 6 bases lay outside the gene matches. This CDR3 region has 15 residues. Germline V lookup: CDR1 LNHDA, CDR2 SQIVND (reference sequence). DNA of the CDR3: TGTGCCAGTGCTACAGGGGGCCGGAGCACAGATACGCAGTATTTT. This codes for CASATGGRSTDTQYF.

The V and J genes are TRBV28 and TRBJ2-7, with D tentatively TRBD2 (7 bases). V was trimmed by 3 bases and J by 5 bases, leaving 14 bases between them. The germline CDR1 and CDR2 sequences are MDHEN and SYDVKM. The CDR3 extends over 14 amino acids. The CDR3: CASSFGRGANEQYF. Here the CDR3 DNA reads TGTGCCAGCAGTTTTGGACGGGGGGCAAACGAGCAGTACTTC.

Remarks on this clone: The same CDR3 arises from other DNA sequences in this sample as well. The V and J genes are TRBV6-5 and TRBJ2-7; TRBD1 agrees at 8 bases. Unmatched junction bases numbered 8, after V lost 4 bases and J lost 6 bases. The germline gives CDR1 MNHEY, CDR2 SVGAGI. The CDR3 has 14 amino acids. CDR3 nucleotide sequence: TGTGCCAGCAGTTCCGGGACAGGCGTTCGCGAGCAGTACTTC. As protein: CASSSGTGVREQYF.

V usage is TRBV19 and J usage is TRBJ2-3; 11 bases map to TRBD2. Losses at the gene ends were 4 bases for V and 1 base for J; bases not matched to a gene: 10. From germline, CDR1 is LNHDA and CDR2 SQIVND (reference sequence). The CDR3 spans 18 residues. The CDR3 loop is CASSKLAGAGLGTDTQYF. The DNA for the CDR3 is TGTGCCAGTAGTAAACTAGCGGGGGCCGGGCTGGGCACAGATACGCAGTATTTT.

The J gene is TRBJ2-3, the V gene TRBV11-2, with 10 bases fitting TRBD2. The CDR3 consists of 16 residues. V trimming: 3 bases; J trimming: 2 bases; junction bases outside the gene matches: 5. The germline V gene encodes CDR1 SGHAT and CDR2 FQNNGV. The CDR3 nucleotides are TGTGCCAGCAGCTTCCAAGCGGGGGGGTTCACAGATACGCAGTATTTT. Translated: CASSFQAGGFTDTQYF. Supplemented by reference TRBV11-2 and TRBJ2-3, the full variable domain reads EAGVAQSPRYKIIEKRQSVAFWCNPISGHATLYWYQQILGQGPKLLIQFQNNGVVDDSQLPKDRFSAERLKGVDSTLKIQPAKLEDSAVYLCASSFQAGGFTDTQYFGPGTRLTVL.

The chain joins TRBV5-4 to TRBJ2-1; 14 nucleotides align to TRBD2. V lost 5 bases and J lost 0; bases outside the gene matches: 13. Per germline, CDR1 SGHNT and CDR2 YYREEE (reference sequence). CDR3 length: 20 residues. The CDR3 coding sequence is TGTGCCAGCAGTGTTGGACTAGCGGGGGGCCCTCCTAGCTCCTACAATGAGCAGTTCTTC. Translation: CASSVGLAGGPPSSYNEQFF.

The CDR3: CASSRDGPSTDTQYF. In DNA form, the CDR3 reads TGCGCCAGCAGCCGGGACGGCCCTAGCACAGATACGCAGTATTTT. This chain links TRBV5-1 with TRBJ2-3, with D perhaps matching TRBD1 or TRBD2 (5 bases each). V was clipped by 4 bases and J by 0 bases, with 12 bases between them. Germline V gene data show CDR1 as SGHRS and CDR2 as YFSETQ. This CDR3 is built from 15 residues.

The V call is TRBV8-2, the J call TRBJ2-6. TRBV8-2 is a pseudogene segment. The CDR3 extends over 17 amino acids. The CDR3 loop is CGMTAKITQSRANVLTF. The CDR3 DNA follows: TGTGGCATGACCGCAAAGATAACACAAAGTCGGGCCAACGTCCTGACTTTC.

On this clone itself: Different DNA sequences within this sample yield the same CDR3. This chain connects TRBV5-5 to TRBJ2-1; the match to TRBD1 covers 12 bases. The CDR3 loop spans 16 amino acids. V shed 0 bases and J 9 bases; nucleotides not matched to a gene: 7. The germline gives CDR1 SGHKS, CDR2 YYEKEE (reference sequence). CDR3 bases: TGTGCCAGCAGCTTGGCGGGACAGGGGGCTTGGGGTGAGCAGTTCTTC. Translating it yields CASSLAGQGAWGEQFF.

The CDR3 DNA sequence: TGTGCCAGCAGTAACGCAAGAACGGATACGCAGTATTTT. Protein: CASSNARTDTQYF. This rearrangement joins TRBV6-5 to TRBJ2-3; D remains unclear. The V and J ends lost 5 bases and 6 bases respectively, with 12 bases between them. The CDR3 runs to 13 residues. Germline CDR1 is MNHEY and CDR2 is SVGAGI.

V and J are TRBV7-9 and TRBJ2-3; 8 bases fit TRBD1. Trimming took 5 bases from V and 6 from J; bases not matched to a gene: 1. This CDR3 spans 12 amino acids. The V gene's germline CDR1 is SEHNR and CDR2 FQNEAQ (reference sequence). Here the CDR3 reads CASSRQGDTQYF. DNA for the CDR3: TGTGCCAGCAGCCGACAGGGGGATACGCAGTATTTT.

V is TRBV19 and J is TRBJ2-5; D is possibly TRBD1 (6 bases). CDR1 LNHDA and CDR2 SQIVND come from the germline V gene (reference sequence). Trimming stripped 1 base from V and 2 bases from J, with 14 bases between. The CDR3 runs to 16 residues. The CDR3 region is CASSIVPGRGQETQYF. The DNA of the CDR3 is TGTGCCAGTAGTATAGTGCCGGGAAGGGGGCAAGAGACCCAGTACTTC.

This CDR3 is CASSLALGADQPQHF. In nucleotides, the CDR3 is TGTGCCAGCAGCTTGGCCCTAGGCGCGGACCAGCCCCAGCATTTT. V usage is TRBV5-6 and J usage is TRBJ1-5; no reliable D call. Germline loops: CDR1 SGHDT, CDR2 YYEEEE. The CDR3 has 15 residues. With 0 bases removed from V and 7 bases from J, the gap between germline ends came to 14 bases. Filled out from reference TRBV5-6 and TRBJ1-5, the complete variable domain reads DAGVTQSPTHLIKTRGQQVTLRCSPKSGHDTVSWYQQALGQGPQFIFQYYEEEERQRGNFPDRFSGHQFPNYSSELNVNALLLGDSALYLCASSLALGADQPQHFGDGTRLSIL.

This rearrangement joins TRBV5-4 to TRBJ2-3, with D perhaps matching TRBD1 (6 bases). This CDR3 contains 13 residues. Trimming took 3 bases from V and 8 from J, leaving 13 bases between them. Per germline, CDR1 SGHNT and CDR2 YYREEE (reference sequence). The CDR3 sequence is CASSSPQGPTQYF. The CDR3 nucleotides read TGTGCCAGCAGCTCACCCCAGGGGCCTACGCAGTATTTT.

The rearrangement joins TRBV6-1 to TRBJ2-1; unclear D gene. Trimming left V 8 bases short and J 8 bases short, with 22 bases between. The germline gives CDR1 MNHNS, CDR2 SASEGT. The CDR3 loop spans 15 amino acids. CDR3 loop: CASSETPVWVHEQFF. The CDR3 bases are TGTGCCAGCTCCGAGACGCCCGTCTGGGTCCATGAGCAGTTCTTC.

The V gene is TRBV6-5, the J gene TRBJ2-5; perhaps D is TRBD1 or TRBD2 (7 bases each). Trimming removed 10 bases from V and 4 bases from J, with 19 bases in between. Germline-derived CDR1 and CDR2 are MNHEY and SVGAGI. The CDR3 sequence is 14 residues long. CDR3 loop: CATGRGGGRETQYF. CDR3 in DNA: TGTGCCACCGGCCGAGGGGGCGGGAGAGAGACCCAGTACTTC.

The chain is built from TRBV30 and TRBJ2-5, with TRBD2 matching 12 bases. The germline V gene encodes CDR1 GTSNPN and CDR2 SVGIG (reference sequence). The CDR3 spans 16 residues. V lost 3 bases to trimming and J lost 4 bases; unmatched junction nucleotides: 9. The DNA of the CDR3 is TGTGCCTGGAGGGGTTTCTCGGGACTAGCGGGAGAGACCCAGTACTTC. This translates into CAWRGFSGLAGETQYF.

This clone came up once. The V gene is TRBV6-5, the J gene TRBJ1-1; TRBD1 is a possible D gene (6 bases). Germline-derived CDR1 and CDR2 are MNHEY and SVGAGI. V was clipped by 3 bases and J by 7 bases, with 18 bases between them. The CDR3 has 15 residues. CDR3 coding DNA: TGTGCCAGCAGTTATTCGATCATCAGGGGCTATGAAGCTTTCTTT. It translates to CASSYSIIRGYEAFF.

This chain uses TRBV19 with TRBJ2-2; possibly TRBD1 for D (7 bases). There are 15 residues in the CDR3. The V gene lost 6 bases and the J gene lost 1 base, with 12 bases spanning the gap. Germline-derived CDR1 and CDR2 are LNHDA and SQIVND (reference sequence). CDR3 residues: CASSTRDRNTGELFF. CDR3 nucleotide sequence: TGTGCCAGTAGCACGCGGGACAGGAACACCGGGGAGCTGTTTTTT.

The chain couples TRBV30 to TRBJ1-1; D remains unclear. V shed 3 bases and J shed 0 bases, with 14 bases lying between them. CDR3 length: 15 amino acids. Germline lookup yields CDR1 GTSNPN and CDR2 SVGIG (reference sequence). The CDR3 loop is CAWRVSGTLNTEAFF. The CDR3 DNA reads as TGTGCCTGGAGGGTCAGTGGCACTTTGAACACTGAAGCTTTCTTT.

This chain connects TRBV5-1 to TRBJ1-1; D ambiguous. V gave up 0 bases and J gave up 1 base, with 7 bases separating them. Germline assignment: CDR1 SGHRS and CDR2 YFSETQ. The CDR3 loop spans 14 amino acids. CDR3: CASSLAGWNTEAFF. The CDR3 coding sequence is TGCGCCAGCAGCTTGGCCGGGTGGAACACTGAAGCTTTCTTT.

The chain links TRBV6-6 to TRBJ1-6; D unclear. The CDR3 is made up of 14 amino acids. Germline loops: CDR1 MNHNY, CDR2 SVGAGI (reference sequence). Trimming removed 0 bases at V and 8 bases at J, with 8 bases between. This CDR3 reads CASSYSSPDSPLHF. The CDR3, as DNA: TGTGCCAGCAGTTACTCGAGCCCGGATTCACCCCTCCACTTT.

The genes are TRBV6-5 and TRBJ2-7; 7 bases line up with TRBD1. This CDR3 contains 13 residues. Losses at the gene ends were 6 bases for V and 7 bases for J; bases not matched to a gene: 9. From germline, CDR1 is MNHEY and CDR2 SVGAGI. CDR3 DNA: TGTGCCAGCAGGAGCCCACTGACAGGGGAGCAGTACTTC. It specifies CASRSPLTGEQYF.

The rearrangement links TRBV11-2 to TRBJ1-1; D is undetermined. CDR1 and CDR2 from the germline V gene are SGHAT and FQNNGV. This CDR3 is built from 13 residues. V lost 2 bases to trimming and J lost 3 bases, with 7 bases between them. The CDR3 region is CASSLSSDTEAFF. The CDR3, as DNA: TGTGCCAGCAGCTTAAGTTCGGACACTGAAGCTTTCTTT.

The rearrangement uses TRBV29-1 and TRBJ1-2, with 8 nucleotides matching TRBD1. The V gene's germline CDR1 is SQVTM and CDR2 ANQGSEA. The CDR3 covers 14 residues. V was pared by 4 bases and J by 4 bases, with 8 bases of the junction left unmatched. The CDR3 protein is CSVAKDRVGYGYTF. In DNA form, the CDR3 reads TGCAGCGTTGCAAAGGACAGGGTAGGCTATGGCTACACCTTC.